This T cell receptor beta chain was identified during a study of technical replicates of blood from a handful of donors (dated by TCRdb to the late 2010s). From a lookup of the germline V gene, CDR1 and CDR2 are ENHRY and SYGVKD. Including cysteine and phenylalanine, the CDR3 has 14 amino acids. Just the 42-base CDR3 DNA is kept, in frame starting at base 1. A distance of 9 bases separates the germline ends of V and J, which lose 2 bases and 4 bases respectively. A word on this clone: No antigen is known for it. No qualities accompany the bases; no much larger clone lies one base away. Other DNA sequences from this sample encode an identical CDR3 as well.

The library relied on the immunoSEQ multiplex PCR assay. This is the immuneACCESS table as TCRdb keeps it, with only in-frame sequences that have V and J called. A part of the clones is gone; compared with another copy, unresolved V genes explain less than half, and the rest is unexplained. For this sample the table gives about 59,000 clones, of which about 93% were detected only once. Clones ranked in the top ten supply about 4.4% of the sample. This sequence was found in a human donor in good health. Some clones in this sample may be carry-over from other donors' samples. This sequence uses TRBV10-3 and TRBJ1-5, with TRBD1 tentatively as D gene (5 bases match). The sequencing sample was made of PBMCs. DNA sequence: TGTGCCATCAGTGAGGGGCAGGGTAATCAGCCCCAGCATTTT. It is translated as CAISEGQGNQPQHF.